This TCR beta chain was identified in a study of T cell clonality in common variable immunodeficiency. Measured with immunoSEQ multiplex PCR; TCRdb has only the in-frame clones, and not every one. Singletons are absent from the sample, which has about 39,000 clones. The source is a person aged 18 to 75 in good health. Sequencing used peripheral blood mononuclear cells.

CDR3 DNA (partial): TGCAGTGCTAGAGATAGGGGACTGAAGAATTCACCA. Protein product: CSARDRGLKNSP. The full CDR3 protein is CSARDRGLKNSPLFF. The chain recombines TRBV20-1 with TRBJ1-4, with TRBD1 as a possible D gene (5 bases). The missing CDR3 end, 3 residues past where the read stops, is filled in from the germline J gene. Germline CDR1 and CDR2: DFQATT and SNEGSKA (reference sequence). CDR3 length equals 15 residues.